This TCR beta chain was identified in a study of blood T cell repertoires in COVID-19. Looking at the study overall: Collection of acute and convalescent COVID-19 samples took place in the United States, Italy and Spain. From T cells, B-cell-depleted T cells, or PBMCs came the material, which was cDNA or gDNA.

This CDR3 has 12 amino acids. Trimming removed 0 bases from V and 4 bases from J, with 6 bases in between. In germline, CDR1 is GTSNPN, CDR2 SVGIG (reference sequence). Comments on this clone: The same CDR3 is also encoded by other DNA sequences in this sample.

This table comes from immunoSEQ multiplex PCR, and its TCRdb copy is limited to in-frame clones, with some not included. The sample consists of tens of thousands of clones, roughly 80% of them appearing once. The TCR originated in an older woman with acute or convalescent COVID-19. Material: peripheral blood. The chain uses TRBV30 and TRBJ2-5; D might be TRBD1 (6 bases). The chain's CDR3 is CAWSVQGETQYF. In DNA, the CDR3 is TGTGCCTGGAGTGTACAGGGAGAGACCCAGTACTTC.